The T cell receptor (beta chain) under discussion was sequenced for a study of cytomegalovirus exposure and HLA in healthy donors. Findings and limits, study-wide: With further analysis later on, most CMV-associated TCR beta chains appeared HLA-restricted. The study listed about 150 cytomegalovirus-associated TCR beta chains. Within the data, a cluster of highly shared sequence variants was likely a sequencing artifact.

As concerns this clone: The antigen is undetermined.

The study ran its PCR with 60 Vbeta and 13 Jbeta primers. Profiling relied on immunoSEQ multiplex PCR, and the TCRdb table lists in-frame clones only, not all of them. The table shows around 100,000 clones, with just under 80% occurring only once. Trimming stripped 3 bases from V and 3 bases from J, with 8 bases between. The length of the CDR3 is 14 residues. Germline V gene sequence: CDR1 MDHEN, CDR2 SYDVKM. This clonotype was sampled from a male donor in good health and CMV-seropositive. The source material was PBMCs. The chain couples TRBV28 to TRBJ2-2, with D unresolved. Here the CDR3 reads CASSLGTYTGELFF. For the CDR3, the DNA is TGTGCCAGCAGTTTGGGCACCTACACCGGGGAGCTGTTTTTT.